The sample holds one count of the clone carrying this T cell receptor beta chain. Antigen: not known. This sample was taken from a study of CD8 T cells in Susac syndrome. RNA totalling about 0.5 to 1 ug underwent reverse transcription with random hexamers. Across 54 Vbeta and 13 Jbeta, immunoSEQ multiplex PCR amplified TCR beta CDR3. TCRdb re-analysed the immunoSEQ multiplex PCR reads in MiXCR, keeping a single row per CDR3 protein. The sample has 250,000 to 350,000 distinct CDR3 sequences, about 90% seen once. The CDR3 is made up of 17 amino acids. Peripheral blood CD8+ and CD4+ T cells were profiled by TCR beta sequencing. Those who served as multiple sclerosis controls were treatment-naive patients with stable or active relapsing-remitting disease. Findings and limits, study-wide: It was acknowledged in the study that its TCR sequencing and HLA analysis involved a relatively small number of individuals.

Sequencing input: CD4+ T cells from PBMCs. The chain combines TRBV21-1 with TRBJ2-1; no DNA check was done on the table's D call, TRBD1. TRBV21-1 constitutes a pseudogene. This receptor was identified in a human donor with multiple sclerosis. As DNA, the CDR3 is TGTGCCAGCAGCAAATTGATGGCGGCAGGGGGCAGCCATGAGCAGTTCTTC. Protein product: CASSKLMAAGGSHEQFF.